This section outlines one T cell receptor beta chain sequence together with its context. CDR3 length: 15 amino acids. CDR1 is LGHNA and CDR2 is YSLEER in the germline V gene. The V end was cut by 0 bases, the J end by 10 bases, with 16 bases between. Profiled with immunoSEQ multiplex PCR; TCRdb holds only in-frame clones, not every one. The sample yields over 450,000 clones, about 84% seen once. This entry belongs to a study of shared T cell receptors in the human thymus. These sequences were also reported in another study, on human thymus T cells. As that report states: Corrective heart surgery yielded resections, and these provided the thymus tissue. It looked as if thymic and blood repertoires used V and J genes in a biased way. Related reports documented highly overlapping thymic repertoires among unrelated individuals.

The clonotype originates from a boy less than two years old with a congenital heart defect. The sequencing input was thymocytes. The rearrangement joins TRBV4-3 to TRBJ2-1; a possible D gene is TRBD2 (5 bases). The CDR3 bases are TGCGCCAGCAGCCAAGAAAGGAGCGGCGCCGGGGAGCAGTTCTTC. Its translation: CASSQERSGAGEQFF.